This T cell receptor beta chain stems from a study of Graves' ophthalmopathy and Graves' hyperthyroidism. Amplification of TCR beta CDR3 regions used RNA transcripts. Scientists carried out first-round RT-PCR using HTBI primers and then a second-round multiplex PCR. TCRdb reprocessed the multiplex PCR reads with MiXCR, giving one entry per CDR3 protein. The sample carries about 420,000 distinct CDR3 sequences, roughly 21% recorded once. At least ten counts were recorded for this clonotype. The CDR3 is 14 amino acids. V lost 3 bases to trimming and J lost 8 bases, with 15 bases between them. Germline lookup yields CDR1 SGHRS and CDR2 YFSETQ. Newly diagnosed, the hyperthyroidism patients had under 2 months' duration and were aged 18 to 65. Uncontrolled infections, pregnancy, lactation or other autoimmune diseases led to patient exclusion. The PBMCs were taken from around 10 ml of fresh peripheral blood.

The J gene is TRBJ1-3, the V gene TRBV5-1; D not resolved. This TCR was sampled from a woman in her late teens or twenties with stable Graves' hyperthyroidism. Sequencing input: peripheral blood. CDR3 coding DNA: TGCGCCAGCAGCTCGCGCAGCTACGCGGACACCATATATTTT. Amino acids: CASSSRSYADTIYF.